Described below is a single TCR beta chain sequence and its context. The source of the sample is a study of blood T cell repertoires in COVID-19. Study details: Specimens from acute and convalescent COVID-19 originated in the United States, Italy and Spain. In each case, the material was cDNA or gDNA derived from T cells, B-cell-depleted T cells, or PBMCs.

Authors' data handling: For nucleated cells, counts were estimated from reference gene primer amplification. Profiling relied on immunoSEQ multiplex PCR, and the TCRdb table lists in-frame clones only, not all of them. V and J calls and clone size are as listed in that table; D and trimming were resolved from the DNA. The sample has 250,000 or so clones; roughly 86% are singletons. V shed 3 bases and J 0 bases; nucleotides not matched to a gene: 8. Looked up from germline, CDR1 is SGHRS and CDR2 is YFSETQ. This CDR3 comprises 17 residues. What was sequenced was peripheral blood. The chain uses TRBV5-1 and TRBJ2-5; 10 bases fit TRBD2. The receptor's source is a man aged 40-49 years with active or convalescent COVID-19. The CDR3 is CASSSTERGGYQETQYF. The CDR3 region has the DNA TGCGCCAGCAGCTCAACGGAGCGGGGGGGCTACCAAGAGACCCAGTACTTC.